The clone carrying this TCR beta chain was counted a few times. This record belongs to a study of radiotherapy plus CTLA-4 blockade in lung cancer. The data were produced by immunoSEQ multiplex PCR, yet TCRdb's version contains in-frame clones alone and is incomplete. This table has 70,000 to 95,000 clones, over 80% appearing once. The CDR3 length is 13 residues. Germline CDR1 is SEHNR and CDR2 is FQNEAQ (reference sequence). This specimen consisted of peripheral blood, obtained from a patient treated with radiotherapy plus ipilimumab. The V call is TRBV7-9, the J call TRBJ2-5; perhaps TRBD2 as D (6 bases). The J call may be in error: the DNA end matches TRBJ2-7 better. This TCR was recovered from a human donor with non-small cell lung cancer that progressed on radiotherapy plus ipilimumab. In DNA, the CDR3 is TGTGCCAGCAGCTTACGGGGGTCCTACGAGCAGTACTTC. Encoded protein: CASSLRGSYEQYF.